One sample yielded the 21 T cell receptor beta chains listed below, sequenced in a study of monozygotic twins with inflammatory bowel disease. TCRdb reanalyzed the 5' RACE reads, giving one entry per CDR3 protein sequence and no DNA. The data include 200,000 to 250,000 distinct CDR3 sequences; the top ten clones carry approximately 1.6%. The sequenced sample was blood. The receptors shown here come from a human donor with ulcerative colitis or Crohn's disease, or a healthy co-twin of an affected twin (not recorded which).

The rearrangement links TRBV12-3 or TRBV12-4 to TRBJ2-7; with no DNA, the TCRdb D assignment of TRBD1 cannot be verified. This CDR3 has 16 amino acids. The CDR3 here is CASSPHLGTGAREQYF.

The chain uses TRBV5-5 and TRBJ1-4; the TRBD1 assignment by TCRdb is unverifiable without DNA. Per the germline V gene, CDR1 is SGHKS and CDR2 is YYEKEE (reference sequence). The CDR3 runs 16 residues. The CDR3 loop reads CASSLTGTVTNEKLFF.

Here the CDR3 reads CASSYNRGLGNEQFF. J is TRBJ2-1 and V is TRBV12-3 or TRBV12-4; TCRdb's assignment of TRBD1 cannot be checked, as there is no DNA. The CDR3 length is 15 residues.

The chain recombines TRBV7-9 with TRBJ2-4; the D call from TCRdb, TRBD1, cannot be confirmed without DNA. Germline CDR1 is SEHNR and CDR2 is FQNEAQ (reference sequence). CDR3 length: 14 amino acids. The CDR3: CASSLNGGMDIQYF.

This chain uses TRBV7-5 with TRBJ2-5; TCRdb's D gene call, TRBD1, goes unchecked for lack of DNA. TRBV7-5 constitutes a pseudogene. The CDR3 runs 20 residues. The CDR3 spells CISVSEDEDRGRSFQETQYF.

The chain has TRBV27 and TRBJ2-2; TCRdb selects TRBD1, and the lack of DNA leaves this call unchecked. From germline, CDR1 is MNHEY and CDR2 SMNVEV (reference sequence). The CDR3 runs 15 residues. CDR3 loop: CASRPGTANTGELFF.

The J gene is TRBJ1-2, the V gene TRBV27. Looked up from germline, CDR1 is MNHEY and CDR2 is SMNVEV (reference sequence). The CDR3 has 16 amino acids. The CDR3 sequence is CASSLSPGVANYGYTF.

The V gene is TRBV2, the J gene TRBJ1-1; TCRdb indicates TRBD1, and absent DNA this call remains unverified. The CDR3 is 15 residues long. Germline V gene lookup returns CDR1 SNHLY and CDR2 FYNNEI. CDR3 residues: CASSVYGQTNTEAFF.

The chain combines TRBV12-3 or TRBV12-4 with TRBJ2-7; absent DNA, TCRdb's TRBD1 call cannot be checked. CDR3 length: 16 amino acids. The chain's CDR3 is CASSLRGTQGRHEQYF.

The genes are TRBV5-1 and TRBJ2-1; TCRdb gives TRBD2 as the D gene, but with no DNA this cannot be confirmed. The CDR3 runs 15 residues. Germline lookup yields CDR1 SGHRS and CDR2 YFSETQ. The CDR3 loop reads CASSASSGTYNEQFF.

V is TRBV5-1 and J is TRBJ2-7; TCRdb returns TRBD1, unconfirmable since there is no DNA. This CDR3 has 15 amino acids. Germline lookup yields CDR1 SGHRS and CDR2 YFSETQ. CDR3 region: CASAGRGPLQDEQYF.

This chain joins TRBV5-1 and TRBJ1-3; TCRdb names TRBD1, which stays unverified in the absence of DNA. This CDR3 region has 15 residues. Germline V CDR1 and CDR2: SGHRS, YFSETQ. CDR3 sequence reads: CASSLEGQPGNTIYF.

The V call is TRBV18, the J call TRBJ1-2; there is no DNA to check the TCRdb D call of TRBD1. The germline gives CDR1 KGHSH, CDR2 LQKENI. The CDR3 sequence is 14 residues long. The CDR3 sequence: CASSPRQGIYGYTF.

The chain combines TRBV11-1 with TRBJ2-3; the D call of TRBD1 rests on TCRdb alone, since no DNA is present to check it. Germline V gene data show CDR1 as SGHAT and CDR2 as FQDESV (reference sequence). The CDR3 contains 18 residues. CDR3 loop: CASSSLAFRGSHTDTQYF.

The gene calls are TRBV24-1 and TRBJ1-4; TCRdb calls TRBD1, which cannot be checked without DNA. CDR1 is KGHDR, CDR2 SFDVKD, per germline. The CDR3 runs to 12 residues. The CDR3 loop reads CAKTGPNEKLFF.

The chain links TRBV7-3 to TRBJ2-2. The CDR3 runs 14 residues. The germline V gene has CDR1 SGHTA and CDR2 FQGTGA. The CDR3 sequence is CASSSSGNTGELFF.

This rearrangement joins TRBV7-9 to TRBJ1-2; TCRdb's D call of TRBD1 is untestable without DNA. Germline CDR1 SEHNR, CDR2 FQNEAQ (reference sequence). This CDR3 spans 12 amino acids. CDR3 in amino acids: CASRDRYTGYTF.

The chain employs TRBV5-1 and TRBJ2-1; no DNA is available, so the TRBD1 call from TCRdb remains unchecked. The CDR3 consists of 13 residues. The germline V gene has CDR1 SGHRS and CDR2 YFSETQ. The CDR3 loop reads CASSFTQGNEQFF.

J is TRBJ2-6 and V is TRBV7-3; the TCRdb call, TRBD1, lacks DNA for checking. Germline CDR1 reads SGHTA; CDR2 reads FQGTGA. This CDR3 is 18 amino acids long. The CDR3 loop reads CASSLTGGILSGSNVLTF.

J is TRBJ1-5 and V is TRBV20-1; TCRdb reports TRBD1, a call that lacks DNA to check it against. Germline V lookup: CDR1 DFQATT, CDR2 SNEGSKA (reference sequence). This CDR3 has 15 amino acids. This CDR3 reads CSASPAKGRDGPQHF.

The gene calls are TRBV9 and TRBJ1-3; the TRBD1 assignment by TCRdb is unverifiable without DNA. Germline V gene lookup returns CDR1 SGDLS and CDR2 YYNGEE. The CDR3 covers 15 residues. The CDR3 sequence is CASSGTGNSGNTIYF.